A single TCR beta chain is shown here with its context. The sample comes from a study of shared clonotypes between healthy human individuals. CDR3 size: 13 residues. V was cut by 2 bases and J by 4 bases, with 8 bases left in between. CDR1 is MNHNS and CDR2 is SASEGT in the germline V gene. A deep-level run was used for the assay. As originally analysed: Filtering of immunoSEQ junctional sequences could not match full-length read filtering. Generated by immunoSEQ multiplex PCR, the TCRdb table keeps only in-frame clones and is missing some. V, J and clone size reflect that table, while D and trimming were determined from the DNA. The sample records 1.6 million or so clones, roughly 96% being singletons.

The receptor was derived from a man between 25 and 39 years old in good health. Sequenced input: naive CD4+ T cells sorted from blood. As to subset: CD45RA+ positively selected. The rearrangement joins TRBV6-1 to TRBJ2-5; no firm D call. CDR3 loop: CASSELVLETQYF. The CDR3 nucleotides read TGTGCCAGCAGTGAATTAGTGTTAGAGACCCAGTACTTC.